This T cell receptor (beta chain) was identified in a study of CD8 T cells in Susac syndrome. Findings and limits, study-wide: The study's TCR sequencing and HLA analysis drew on a certain number of individuals. That number was acknowledged as relatively small.

It was with random hexamers that roughly 0.45 to 1 ug RNA was reverse transcribed. The TCR beta CDR3 was amplified by immunoSEQ multiplex PCR across 54 Vbeta, 13 Jbeta. Via MiXCR, TCRdb re-called the immunoSEQ multiplex PCR reads, giving one row per CDR3 protein. The sample lists about 400,000 distinct CDR3 sequences, more than 80% seen once, with 0.09% to 0.15% in the top ten. About this clonotype itself: Its antigen is unknown.

CD8+ and CD4+ T cells from blood underwent TCR beta sequencing. TEMRA cells were FACS-enriched, while CD8+ and CD4+ T cells were negatively isolated. The material sequenced was CD8+ T cells from PBMCs. The sequence was obtained from a human donor with multiple sclerosis.

CDR3 in amino acids: CASTALAGEGEQYF. The CDR3 DNA follows: TGTGCCAGCACCGCTCTAGCGGGAGAAGGAGAGCAGTACTTC. The J gene is TRBJ2-7, the V gene TRBV27; 10 bases are a match to TRBD2. The CDR3 is 14 amino acids. In germline, CDR1 is MNHEY, CDR2 SMNVEV (reference sequence). V dropped 7 bases and J dropped 7; count of bases not matched to a gene: 10.